This is a list of T cell receptor beta chains from one sample in a study of T cell repertoires in cytomegalovirus infection. TCRdb fed the reads into MiXCR, producing one record per CDR3 protein. The sample has around 300,000 distinct CDR3 sequences, more than 20% seen once. No antigen has been identified for these receptors. The sequences come from cultured PBMCs, collected from culture after CMV antigen stimulation. The receptors here all came from a human donor in good health (CMV status not recorded). Some clones in this sample may be carry-over from other donors' samples. Each CDR3 is given with its conserved first and last residue. The D gene is left open where the match is weak. Clone sizes are given selectively: once, few, many, or a class where the clone is expanded.

d_call: TRBD2; j_call: TRBJ2-1; v_call: TRBV4-1; clone_size: few; cdr3_nt: TGCGCCAGCAGCCAAGTAGGGACTAGCACCGCCAATGAGCAGTTCTTC; cdr3_aa: CASSQVGTSTANEQFF
d_call: TRBD2; j_call: TRBJ2-1; v_call: TRBV4-3; clone_size: few; cdr3_nt: TGCGCCAGCAGCCAAAGACTAGCGGGACACAATGAGCAGTTCTTC; cdr3_aa: CASSQRLAGHNEQFF
d_call: TRBD2; j_call: TRBJ2-7; v_call: TRBV20-1; clone_size: NA; cdr3_nt: TGCAGTGCTCCCCCCGCGGTCGGAGCGGGAATCGGTTACGAGCAGTACTTC; cdr3_aa: CSAPPAVGAGIGYEQYF
d_call: NA; j_call: TRBJ1-5; v_call: TRBV6-2/TRBV6-3; clone_size: NA; cdr3_nt: TGTGCCAGCAGTTACCCGCAGGGTGGCAATCAGCCCCAGCATTTT; cdr3_aa: CASSYPQGGNQPQHF
d_call: NA; j_call: TRBJ1-5; v_call: TRBV7-2; clone_size: many; cdr3_nt: TGTGCCAGCAGCGCAAATGTTGGTCAGCCCCAGCATTTT; cdr3_aa: CASSANVGQPQHF
d_call: NA; j_call: TRBJ2-5; v_call: TRBV25-1; clone_size: NA; cdr3_nt: TGTGCCAGCAGTGAATATGGTTCAGGGTTTGGAGAAGAGACCCAGTACTTC; cdr3_aa: CASSEYGSGFGEETQYF
d_call: TRBD1; j_call: TRBJ1-3; v_call: TRBV12-3/TRBV12-4; clone_size: few; cdr3_nt: TGTGCCAGCAGTCTGACCGGGACAGGGGGCGCGTTGACGTATTTT; cdr3_aa: CASSLTGTGGALTYF
d_call: NA; j_call: TRBJ2-7; v_call: TRBV7-6; clone_size: few; cdr3_nt: TGTGCCAGCAGCTTAGACTGGGCGTGGGAGCAGTACTTC; cdr3_aa: CASSLDWAWEQYF
d_call: NA; j_call: TRBJ2-1; v_call: TRBV7-8; clone_size: many; cdr3_nt: TGTGCCAGCAGCCCCGGTCTCCTAGCTGTTGAGCAGTTCTTC; cdr3_aa: CASSPGLLAVEQFF
d_call: NA; j_call: TRBJ2-5; v_call: TRBV12-5; clone_size: NA; cdr3_nt: TGTGCTAGTGGTTTGGATCTGCTGGGGGACCAGTACTTC; cdr3_aa: CASGLDLLGDQYF
d_call: NA; j_call: TRBJ2-3; v_call: TRBV20-1; clone_size: NA; cdr3_nt: TGCAGTGCTAGCCTACCACTGGTCCGGCGGGATACGCAGTATTTT; cdr3_aa: CSASLPLVRRDTQYF
d_call: NA; j_call: TRBJ1-1; v_call: TRBV28; clone_size: few; cdr3_nt: TGTGCCAGCAGTTTATACGGTCAACAGGTAGGAGCTTTCTTT; cdr3_aa: CASSLYGQQVGAFF
d_call: NA; j_call: TRBJ1-5; v_call: TRBV12-5; clone_size: NA; cdr3_nt: TGTGCTAGAAAGGCGGGGGGCGCGGGTCAGCCCCAGCATTTT; cdr3_aa: CARKAGGAGQPQHF
d_call: NA; j_call: TRBJ2-5; v_call: TRBV7-9; clone_size: NA; cdr3_nt: TGTGCCAGCAGCTTCTCCTCGTCCGGGATCCAAGAGACCCAGTACTTC; cdr3_aa: CASSFSSSGIQETQYF
d_call: NA; j_call: TRBJ2-2; v_call: TRBV5-1; clone_size: few; cdr3_nt: TGCGCCAGCAGCTTCGCAGCGGCAAACACCGGGGAGCTGTTTTTT; cdr3_aa: CASSFAAANTGELFF
d_call: TRBD2; j_call: TRBJ2-2; v_call: TRBV2; clone_size: few; cdr3_nt: TGTGCCAGCAAGTTAGCGGGAGGGCAGAACACCGGGGAGCTGTTTTTT; cdr3_aa: CASKLAGGQNTGELFF
d_call: NA; j_call: TRBJ1-2; v_call: TRBV12-3/TRBV12-4; clone_size: few; cdr3_nt: TGTGCCAGCACCATGTCGGGTACAGTCGCGGGCTACACCTTC; cdr3_aa: CASTMSGTVAGYTF
d_call: TRBD1; j_call: TRBJ2-1; v_call: TRBV28; clone_size: NA; cdr3_nt: TGTGCCAGCAGTTTGTCACAGGGGATTACACATGAGCAGTTCTTC; cdr3_aa: CASSLSQGITHEQFF
d_call: TRBD2; j_call: TRBJ2-5; v_call: TRBV7-2; clone_size: NA; cdr3_nt: TGTGCCAGCAGGGCGGGACTAGCTCTAGAGACCCAGTACTTC; cdr3_aa: CASRAGLALETQYF
d_call: NA; j_call: TRBJ2-5; v_call: TRBV19; clone_size: NA; cdr3_nt: TGTGCCAGTAGTATCTCGGGCAGCCAAGAGACCCAGTACTTC; cdr3_aa: CASSISGSQETQYF
d_call: TRBD1; j_call: TRBJ2-2; v_call: TRBV10-3; clone_size: NA; cdr3_nt: TGTGCCATCAAGATTGGGACAGGGGGAGCTTTGGGCACCGGGGAGCTGTTTTTT; cdr3_aa: CAIKIGTGGALGTGELFF
d_call: NA; j_call: TRBJ1-1; v_call: TRBV9; clone_size: NA; cdr3_nt: TGTGCCAGCAGCGTGGGACCGGGGCGAGAAGCTTTCTTT; cdr3_aa: CASSVGPGREAFF
d_call: NA; j_call: TRBJ1-2; v_call: TRBV24-1; clone_size: many; cdr3_nt: TGTGCCACCAGTGACCCGCTCAGTGGCTACACCTTC; cdr3_aa: CATSDPLSGYTF
d_call: TRBD2; j_call: TRBJ2-1; v_call: TRBV7-2; clone_size: many; cdr3_nt: TGTGCCAGCAGCTTAATTGTCGGGACTATATACAATGAGCAGTTCTTC; cdr3_aa: CASSLIVGTIYNEQFF
d_call: NA; j_call: TRBJ2-2; v_call: TRBV20-1; clone_size: few; cdr3_nt: TGCAGTGCTAGAGATAGGCCAGGGAACACCGGGGAGCTGTTTTTT; cdr3_aa: CSARDRPGNTGELFF
d_call: NA; j_call: TRBJ2-1; v_call: TRBV12-3/TRBV12-4; clone_size: few; cdr3_nt: TGTGCCAGCAGCCAAGAGTGGACGGGCTCCTACAATGAGCAGTTCTTC; cdr3_aa: CASSQEWTGSYNEQFF
d_call: TRBD2; j_call: TRBJ2-1; v_call: TRBV6-2/TRBV6-3; clone_size: NA; cdr3_nt: TGTGCCACGCGGGAGTCCTACAATGAGCAGTTCTTC; cdr3_aa: CATRESYNEQFF
d_call: TRBD2; j_call: TRBJ2-1; v_call: TRBV7-9; clone_size: few; cdr3_nt: TGTGCCAGCAGCACTAGCGGGAGGCTGGTCGGTGAGCAGTTCTTC; cdr3_aa: CASSTSGRLVGEQFF
d_call: TRBD2; j_call: TRBJ2-3; v_call: TRBV7-9; clone_size: NA; cdr3_nt: TGTGCCAGCAGCCTGCCGCTAGCGGAGTACACAGATACGCAGTATTTT; cdr3_aa: CASSLPLAEYTDTQYF
d_call: NA; j_call: TRBJ2-5; v_call: TRBV5-6; clone_size: NA; cdr3_nt: TGTGCCAGCAGCTTGGTCGGCAGGGGGGGGGAGACCCAGTACTTC; cdr3_aa: CASSLVGRGGETQYF
d_call: TRBD1; j_call: TRBJ2-5; v_call: TRBV24-1; clone_size: NA; cdr3_nt: TGTGCCACCAGTGATTTAGGGACAGGGGACCAAGAGACCCAGTACTTC; cdr3_aa: CATSDLGTGDQETQYF
d_call: NA; j_call: TRBJ2-5; v_call: TRBV28; clone_size: many; cdr3_nt: TGTGCCAGCCTCACGGGTAGCGCCAACCAAGAGACCCAGTACTTC; cdr3_aa: CASLTGSANQETQYF
d_call: TRBD1; j_call: TRBJ2-2; v_call: TRBV25-1; clone_size: NA; cdr3_nt: TGTGCCAGCAGTGAAAGGGACAGGTACACCGGGGAGCTGTTTTTT; cdr3_aa: CASSERDRYTGELFF
d_call: TRBD2; j_call: TRBJ2-5; v_call: TRBV7-8; clone_size: many; cdr3_nt: TGTGCCAGCAGCTTAGGTGGTAGCGGGCAAGAGACCCAGTACTTC; cdr3_aa: CASSLGGSGQETQYF
d_call: NA; j_call: TRBJ1-3; v_call: TRBV4-3; clone_size: few; cdr3_nt: TGCGCCAGCAGCCAAGATTTCGGAAACACCATATATTTT; cdr3_aa: CASSQDFGNTIYF